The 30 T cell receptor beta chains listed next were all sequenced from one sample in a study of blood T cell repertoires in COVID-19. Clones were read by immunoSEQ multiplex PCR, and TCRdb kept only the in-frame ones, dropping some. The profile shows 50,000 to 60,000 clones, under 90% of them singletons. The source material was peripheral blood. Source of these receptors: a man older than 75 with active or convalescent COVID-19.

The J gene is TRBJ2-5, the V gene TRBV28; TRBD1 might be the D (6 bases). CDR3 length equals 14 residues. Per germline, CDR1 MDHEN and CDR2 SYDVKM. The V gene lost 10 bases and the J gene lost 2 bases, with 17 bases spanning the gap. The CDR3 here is CAINQAGAQETQYF. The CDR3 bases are TGTGCCATCAACCAGGCAGGGGCTCAAGAGACCCAGTACTTC.

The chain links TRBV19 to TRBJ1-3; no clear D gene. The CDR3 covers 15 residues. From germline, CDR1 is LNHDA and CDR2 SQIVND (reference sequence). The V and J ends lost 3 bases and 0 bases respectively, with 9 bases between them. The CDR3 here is CASSISGFSGNTIYF. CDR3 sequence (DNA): TGTGCCAGTAGTATTTCGGGTTTCTCTGGAAACACCATATATTTT.

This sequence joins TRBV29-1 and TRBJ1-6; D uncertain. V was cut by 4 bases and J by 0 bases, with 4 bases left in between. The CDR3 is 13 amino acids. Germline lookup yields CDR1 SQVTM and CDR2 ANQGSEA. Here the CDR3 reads CSVANSYNSPLHF. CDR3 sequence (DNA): TGCAGCGTTGCAAACTCCTATAATTCACCCCTCCACTTT.

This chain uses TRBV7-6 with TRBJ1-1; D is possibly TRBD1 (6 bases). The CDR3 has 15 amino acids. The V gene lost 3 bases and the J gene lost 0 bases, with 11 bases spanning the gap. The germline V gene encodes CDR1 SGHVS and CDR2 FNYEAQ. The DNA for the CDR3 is TGTGCCAGCAGCTTTAGTCCAGGGGTGAACACTGAAGCTTTCTTT. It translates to CASSFSPGVNTEAFF.

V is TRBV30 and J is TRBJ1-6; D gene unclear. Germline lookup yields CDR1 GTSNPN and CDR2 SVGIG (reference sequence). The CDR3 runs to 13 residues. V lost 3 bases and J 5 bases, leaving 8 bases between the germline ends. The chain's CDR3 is CAWSPQDNSPLHF. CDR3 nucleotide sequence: TGTGCCTGGAGCCCGCAGGATAATTCACCCCTCCACTTT.

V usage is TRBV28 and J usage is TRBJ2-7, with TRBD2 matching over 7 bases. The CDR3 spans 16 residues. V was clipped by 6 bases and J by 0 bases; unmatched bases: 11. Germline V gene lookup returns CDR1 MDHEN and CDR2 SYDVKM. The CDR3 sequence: CASSLGRGPLSYEQYF. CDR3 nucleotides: TGTGCCAGCAGCTTAGGGAGGGGTCCTCTCTCCTACGAGCAGTACTTC. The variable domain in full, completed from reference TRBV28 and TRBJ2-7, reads DVKVTQSSRYLVKRTGEKVFLECVQDMDHENMFWYRQDPGLGLRLIYFSYDVKMKEKGDIPEGYSVSREKKERFSLILESASTNQTSMYLCASSLGRGPLSYEQYFGPGTRLTVT.

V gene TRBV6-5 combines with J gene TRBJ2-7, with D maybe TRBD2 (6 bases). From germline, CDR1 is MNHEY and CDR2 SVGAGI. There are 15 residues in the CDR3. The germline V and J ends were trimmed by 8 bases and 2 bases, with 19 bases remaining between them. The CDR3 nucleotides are TGTGCCAGCTCCACGGGGAGACTAGGTACCTACGAGCAGTACTTC. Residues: CASSTGRLGTYEQYF.

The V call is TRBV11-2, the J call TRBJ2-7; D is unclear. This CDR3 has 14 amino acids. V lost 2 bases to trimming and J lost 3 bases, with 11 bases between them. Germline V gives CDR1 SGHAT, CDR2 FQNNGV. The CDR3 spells CASSLQRLVYEQYF. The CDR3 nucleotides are TGTGCCAGCAGCTTACAAAGACTGGTCTACGAGCAGTACTTC.

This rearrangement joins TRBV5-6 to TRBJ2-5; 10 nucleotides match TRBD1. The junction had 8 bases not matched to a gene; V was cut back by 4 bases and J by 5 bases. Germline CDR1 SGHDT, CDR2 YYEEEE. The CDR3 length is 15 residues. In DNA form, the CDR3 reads TGTGCCAGCAGCCGGGACAGGGGAGTGGGGGAGACCCAGTACTTC. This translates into CASSRDRGVGETQYF.

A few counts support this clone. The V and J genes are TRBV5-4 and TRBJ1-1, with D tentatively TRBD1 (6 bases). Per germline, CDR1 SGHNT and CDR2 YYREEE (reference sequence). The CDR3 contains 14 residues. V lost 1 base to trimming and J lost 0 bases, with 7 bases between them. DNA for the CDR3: TGTGCCAGCAGCTTGCAGGGGATGAACACTGAAGCTTTCTTT. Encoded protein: CASSLQGMNTEAFF.

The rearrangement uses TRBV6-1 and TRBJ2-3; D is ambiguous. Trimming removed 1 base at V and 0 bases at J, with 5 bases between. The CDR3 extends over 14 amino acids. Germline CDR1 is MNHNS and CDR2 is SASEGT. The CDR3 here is CASSEGASTDTQYF. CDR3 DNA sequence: TGTGCCAGCAGTGAAGGGGCTAGCACAGATACGCAGTATTTT.

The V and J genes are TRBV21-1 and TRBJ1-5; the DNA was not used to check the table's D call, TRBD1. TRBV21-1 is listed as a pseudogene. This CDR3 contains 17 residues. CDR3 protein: CASSTRQGARGNQPQHF. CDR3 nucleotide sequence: TGTGCCAGCAGCACCCGACAGGGGGCCCGTGGTAATCAGCCCCAGCATTTT.

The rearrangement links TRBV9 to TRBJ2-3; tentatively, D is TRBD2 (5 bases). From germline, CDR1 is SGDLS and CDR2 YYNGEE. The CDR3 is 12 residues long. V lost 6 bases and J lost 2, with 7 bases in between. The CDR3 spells CASTGNTDTQYF. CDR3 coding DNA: TGTGCCAGCACGGGGAACACAGATACGCAGTATTTT.

The DNA of the CDR3 is TGTGCCAGCAGCTTGGGCGGGACTAGCGGGACACTGAGCTACGAGCAGTACTTC. Translating it yields CASSLGGTSGTLSYEQYF. V gene TRBV5-4 combines with J gene TRBJ2-7, with TRBD2 identical over 13 bases. Germline CDR1 reads SGHNT; CDR2 reads YYREEE (reference sequence). V lost 0 bases to trimming and J lost 3 bases; unmatched junction nucleotides: 9. This CDR3 has 18 amino acids. Using reference TRBV5-4 and TRBJ2-7 for the parts outside the CDR3, the full variable domain is ETGVTQSPTHLIKTRGQQVTLRCSSQSGHNTVSWYQQALGQGPQFIFQYYREEENGRGNFPPRFSGLQFPNYSSELNVNALELDDSALYLCASSLGGTSGTLSYEQYFGPGTRLTVT.

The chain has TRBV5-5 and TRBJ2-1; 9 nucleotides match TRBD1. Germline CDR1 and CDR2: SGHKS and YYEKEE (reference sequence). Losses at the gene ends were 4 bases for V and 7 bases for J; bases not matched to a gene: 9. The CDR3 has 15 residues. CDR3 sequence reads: CASSTPGQGENEQFF. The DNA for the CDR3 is TGTGCCAGCAGCACACCGGGACAGGGTGAGAATGAGCAGTTCTTC.

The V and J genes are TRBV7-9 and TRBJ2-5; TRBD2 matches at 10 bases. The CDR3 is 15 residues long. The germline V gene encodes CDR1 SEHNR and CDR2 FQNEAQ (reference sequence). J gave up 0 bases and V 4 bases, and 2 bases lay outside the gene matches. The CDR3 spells CASSSSGGHQETQYF. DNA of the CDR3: TGTGCCAGCAGCTCTAGCGGGGGACACCAAGAGACCCAGTACTTC.

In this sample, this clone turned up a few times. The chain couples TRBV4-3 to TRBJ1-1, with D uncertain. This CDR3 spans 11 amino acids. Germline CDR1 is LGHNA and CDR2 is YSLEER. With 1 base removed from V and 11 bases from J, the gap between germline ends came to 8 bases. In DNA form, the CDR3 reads TGCGCCAGCAGCCAAGGTCCGAGGGCTTTCTTT. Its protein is CASSQGPRAFF.

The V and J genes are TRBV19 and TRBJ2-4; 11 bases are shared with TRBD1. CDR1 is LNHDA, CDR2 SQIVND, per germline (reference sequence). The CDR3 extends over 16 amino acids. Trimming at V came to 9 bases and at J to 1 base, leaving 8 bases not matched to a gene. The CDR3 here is CASRTGGGWAKNIQYF. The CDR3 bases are TGTGCCAGCCGGACAGGGGGCGGGTGGGCCAAAAACATTCAGTACTTC. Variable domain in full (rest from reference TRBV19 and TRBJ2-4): DGGITQSPKYLFRKEGQNVTLSCEQNLNHDAMYWYRQDPGQGLRLIYYSQIVNDFQKGDIAEGYSVSREKKESFPLTVTSAQKNPTAFYLCASRTGGGWAKNIQYFGAGTRLSVL.

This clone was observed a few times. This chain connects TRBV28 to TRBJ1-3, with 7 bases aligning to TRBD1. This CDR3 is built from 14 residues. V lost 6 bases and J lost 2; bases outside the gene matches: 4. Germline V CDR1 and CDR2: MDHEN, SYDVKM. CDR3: CASSRTGTGNTIYF. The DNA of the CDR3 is TGTGCCAGCAGCCGGACAGGAACTGGAAACACCATATATTTT.

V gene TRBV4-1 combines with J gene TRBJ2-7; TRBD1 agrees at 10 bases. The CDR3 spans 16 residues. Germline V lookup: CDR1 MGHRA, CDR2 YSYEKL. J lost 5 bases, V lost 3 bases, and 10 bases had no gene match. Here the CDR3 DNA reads TGCGCCAGCAGCCAGCCTCCGGGACAGGGGAACCACGAGCAGTACTTC. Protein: CASSQPPGQGNHEQYF.

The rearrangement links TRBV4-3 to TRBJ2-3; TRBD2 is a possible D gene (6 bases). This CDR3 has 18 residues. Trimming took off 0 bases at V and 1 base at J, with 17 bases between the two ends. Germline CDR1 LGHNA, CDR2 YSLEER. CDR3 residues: CASSQDWVAAGGTDTQYF. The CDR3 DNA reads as TGCGCCAGCAGCCAAGATTGGGTAGCGGCCGGGGGCACAGATACGCAGTATTTT.

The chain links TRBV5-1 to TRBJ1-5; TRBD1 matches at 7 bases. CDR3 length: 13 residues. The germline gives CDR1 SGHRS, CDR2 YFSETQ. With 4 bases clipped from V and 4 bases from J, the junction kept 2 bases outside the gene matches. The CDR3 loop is CASSPQGNQPQHF. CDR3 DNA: TGCGCCAGCAGCCCACAGGGGAATCAGCCCCAGCATTTT.

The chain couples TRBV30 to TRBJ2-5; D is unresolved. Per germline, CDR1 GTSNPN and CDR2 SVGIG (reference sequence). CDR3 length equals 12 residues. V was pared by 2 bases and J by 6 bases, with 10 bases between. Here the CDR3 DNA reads TGTGCCTGGAGTCCCACCAAGCAGACCCAGTACTTC. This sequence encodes CAWSPTKQTQYF.

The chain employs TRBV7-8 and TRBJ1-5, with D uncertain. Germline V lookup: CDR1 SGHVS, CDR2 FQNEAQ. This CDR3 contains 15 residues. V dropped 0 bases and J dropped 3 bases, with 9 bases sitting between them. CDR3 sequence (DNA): TGTGCCAGCAGCTTAGCGAAACAGCTCAATCAGCCCCAGCATTTT. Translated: CASSLAKQLNQPQHF.

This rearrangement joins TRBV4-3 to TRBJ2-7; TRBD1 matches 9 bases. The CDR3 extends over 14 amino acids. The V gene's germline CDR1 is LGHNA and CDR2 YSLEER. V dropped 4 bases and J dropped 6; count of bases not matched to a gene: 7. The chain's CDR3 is CASSRGQGLGEQYF. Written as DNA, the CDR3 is TGCGCCAGCAGCCGGGGACAGGGCTTAGGCGAGCAGTACTTC.

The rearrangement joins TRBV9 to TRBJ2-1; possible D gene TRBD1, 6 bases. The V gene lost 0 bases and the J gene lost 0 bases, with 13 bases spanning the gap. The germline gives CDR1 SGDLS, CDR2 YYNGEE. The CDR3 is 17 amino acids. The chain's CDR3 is CASSVDPQGSSYNEQFF. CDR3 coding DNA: TGTGCCAGCAGCGTAGACCCCCAGGGGAGCTCCTACAATGAGCAGTTCTTC.

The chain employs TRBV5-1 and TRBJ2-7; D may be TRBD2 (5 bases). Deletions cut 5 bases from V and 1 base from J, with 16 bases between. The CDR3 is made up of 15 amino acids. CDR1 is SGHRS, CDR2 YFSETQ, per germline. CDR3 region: CASRTGDLGSYEQYF. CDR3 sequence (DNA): TGCGCCAGCAGAACCGGGGATTTGGGTTCCTACGAGCAGTACTTC.

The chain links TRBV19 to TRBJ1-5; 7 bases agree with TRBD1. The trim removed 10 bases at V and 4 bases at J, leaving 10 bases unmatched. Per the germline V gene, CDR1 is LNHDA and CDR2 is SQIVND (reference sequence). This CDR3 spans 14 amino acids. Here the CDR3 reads CATTQQGPNQPQHF. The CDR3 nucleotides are TGTGCCACCACCCAACAGGGGCCGAATCAGCCCCAGCATTTT. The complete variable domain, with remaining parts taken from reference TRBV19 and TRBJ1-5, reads DGGITQSPKYLFRKEGQNVTLSCEQNLNHDAMYWYRQDPGQGLRLIYYSQIVNDFQKGDIAEGYSVSREKKESFPLTVTSAQKNPTAFYLCATTQQGPNQPQHFGDGTRLSIL.

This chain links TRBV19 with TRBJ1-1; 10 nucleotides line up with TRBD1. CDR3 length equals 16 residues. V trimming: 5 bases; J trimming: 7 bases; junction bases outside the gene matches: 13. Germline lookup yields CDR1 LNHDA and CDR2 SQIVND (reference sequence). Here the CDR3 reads CASSSRTGGFQDEAFF. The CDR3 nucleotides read TGTGCCAGTAGTTCCCGGACAGGGGGTTTCCAAGATGAAGCTTTCTTT.

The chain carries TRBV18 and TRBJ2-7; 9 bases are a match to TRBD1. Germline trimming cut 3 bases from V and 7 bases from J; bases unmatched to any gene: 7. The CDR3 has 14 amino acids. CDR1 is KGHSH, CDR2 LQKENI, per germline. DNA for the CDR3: TGTGCCAGCTCACCGGGGACAGGGACGAGGGAGCAGTACTTC. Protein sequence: CASSPGTGTREQYF. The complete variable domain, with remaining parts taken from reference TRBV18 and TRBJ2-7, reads NAGVMQNPRHLVRRRGQEARLRCSPMKGHSHVYWYRQLPEEGLKFMVYLQKENIIDESGMPKERFSAEFPKEGPSILRIQQVVRGDSAAYFCASSPGTGTREQYFGPGTRLTVT.